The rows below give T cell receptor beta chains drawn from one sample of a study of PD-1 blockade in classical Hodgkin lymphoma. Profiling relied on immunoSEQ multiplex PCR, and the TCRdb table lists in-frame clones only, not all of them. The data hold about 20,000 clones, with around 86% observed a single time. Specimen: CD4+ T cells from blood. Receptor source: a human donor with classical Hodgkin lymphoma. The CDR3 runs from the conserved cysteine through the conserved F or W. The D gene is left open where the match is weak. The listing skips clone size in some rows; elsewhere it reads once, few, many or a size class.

TGTGCCAGCAGCTTAGAAGCCGGGAGAGGTGAGGGCTACACCTTC	CASSLEAGRGEGYTF	TRBV7-2	-	TRBJ1-2	-
TGTGCCAGCAGTTACTCGACAGGTCCCCCCTCTTTCCGTAACTATGGCTACACCTTC	CASSYSTGPPSFRNYGYTF	TRBV7-2	-	TRBJ1-2	-
TGTGCCAGTAATGGCAGAGCGAACACCGGGGAGCTGTTTTTT	CASNGRANTGELFF	TRBV19	-	TRBJ2-2	-
TGTGCCAGCAGTTTCGACATGGTGGTACAAGAGACCCAGTACTTC	CASSFDMVVQETQYF	TRBV11-2	-	TRBJ2-5	-
TGTGCCAGCATGTTGGGTCTGGGGACCTACGAGCAGTACTTC	CASMLGLGTYEQYF	TRBV6-5	-	TRBJ2-7	-
TGTGCCAGCAGCTTGTTCGCAGGGGAAAAACTGTTTTTT	CASSLFAGEKLFF	TRBV5-4	-	TRBJ1-4	-
TGTGCCAGCAGCCAAGTGTCGGGACAGGTTTATGGCTACACCTTC	CASSQVSGQVYGYTF	TRBV14	few	TRBJ1-2	TRBD1
TGCGCCAGCAGCTTTGACAACTCCTACGAGCAGTACTTC	CASSFDNSYEQYF	TRBV5-1	-	TRBJ2-7	-
TGTGCCAGCAGCTCGCCTGTTGACAGGGACCACTACAATGAGCAGTTCTTC	CASSSPVDRDHYNEQFF	TRBV7-8	-	TRBJ2-1	TRBD1
TGTGCTAGTGGTTTCCTCCCCGGCGGTAGCGGGATCGCCTACAATGAGCAGTTCTTC	CASGFLPGGSGIAYNEQFF	TRBV12-5	-	TRBJ2-1	TRBD2
TGTGCCAGCAGTCCACGTCGGGAGGGCCTGAATGAGCAGTTCTTC	CASSPRREGLNEQFF	TRBV6-5	-	TRBJ2-1	TRBD2
TGTGCAAGTCGCTTAGGGCCGCGGGGCGGAGACTACAATGAGCAGTTCTTC	CASRLGPRGGDYNEQFF	TRBV12-2	-	TRBJ2-1	-
TGTGCCAGCAGCTTATCGTTCGGAGAGACCCAGTACTTC	CASSLSFGETQYF	TRBV7-8	-	TRBJ2-5	-
TGTGCCAGCAGTTACAAGTCGGCGAGTCACGAGCAGTACTTC	CASSYKSASHEQYF	TRBV6-5	-	TRBJ2-7	-
TGTGCCAGCTCACCACTGGGGGCTTACCAAGAGACCCAGTACTTC	CASSPLGAYQETQYF	TRBV18	-	TRBJ2-5	-
TGTGCCACCAGCAAGGACAGACACAATGAGCAGTTCTTC	CATSKDRHNEQFF	TRBV15	-	TRBJ2-1	-
TGTGCCAGCAGCTTTAGGGTTGGCGAGCAGTACTTC	CASSFRVGEQYF	TRBV5-4	-	TRBJ2-7	-
TGTGCCAGCAGCACCCAGAGCGGTACGAACACCGGGGAGCTGTTTTTT	CASSTQSGTNTGELFF	TRBV7-2	-	TRBJ2-2	-
TGCAGGCGGGGAGGGGACTATGGCTACACCTTC	CRRGGDYGYTF	TRBV20-1	-	TRBJ1-2	-
TGTGCCAGCAGCTTACTTGATTATGGCTACACCTTC	CASSLLDYGYTF	TRBV7-9	-	TRBJ1-2	-
TGTGCCAGTAGTCCCCCCGGACAGTCCTATGGCTACACCTTC	CASSPPGQSYGYTF	TRBV19	once	TRBJ1-2	-